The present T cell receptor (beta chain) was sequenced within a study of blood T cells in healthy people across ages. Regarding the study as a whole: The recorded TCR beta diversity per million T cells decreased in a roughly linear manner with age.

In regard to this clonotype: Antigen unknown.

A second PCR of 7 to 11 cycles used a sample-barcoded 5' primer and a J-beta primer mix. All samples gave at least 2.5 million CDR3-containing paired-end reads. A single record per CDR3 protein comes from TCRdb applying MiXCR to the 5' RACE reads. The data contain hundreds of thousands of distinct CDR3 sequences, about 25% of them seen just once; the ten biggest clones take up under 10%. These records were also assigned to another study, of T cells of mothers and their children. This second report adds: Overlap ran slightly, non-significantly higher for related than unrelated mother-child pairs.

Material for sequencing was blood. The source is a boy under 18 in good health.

CDR3 region: CASSLVAGRAPNNEQFF. The DNA for the CDR3 is TGTGCCAGCAGCTTAGTGGCCGGGAGGGCCCCAAACAATGAGCAGTTCTTC. The rearrangement links TRBV7-2 to TRBJ2-1; 8 positions agree with TRBD2. Germline assignment: CDR1 SGHTA and CDR2 FQGNSA. This CDR3 contains 17 residues. The junction had 10 bases not matched to a gene; V was cut back by 1 base and J by 5 bases.